Listed below are T cell receptor beta chains from one sample, sequenced in a study of brain T cells in children with intractable seizures. The protocol was immunoSEQ multiplex PCR, while the TCRdb copy is restricted to in-frame clones and leaves out a portion. The sample carries around 340,000 clones, roughly 93% recorded once. This sample comprised peripheral blood, obtained around 5 months after surgery. Receptor source: a boy in the first two years of life with tuberous sclerosis and intractable seizures. Both conserved end residues are part of each CDR3. The D gene is left open where the match is weak. Not every row has a clone size; where given, it reads once, few, many or a size class.

.	.	TRBV5-4	TRBJ2-2	CASSFPGSDTGELFF	TGTGCCAGCAGCTTCCCCGGGAGCGACACCGGGGAGCTGTTTTTT
.	.	TRBV27	TRBJ1-3	CASSLSHGTHGNTIYF	TGTGCCAGCAGTTTATCACACGGGACACATGGAAACACCATATATTTT
.	.	TRBV7-6	TRBJ1-6	CASSFDTSGNSPLHF	TGTGCCAGCAGCTTCGACACTTCAGGGAATTCACCCCTCCACTTT
.	.	TRBV7-8	TRBJ2-7	CASSRNYEQYF	TGTGCCAGCAGCCGTAACTACGAGCAGTACTTC
TRBD2	.	TRBV9	TRBJ2-1	CASSVALPGLAGYNEQFF	TGTGCCAGCAGCGTAGCTCTCCCGGGACTAGCGGGATACAATGAGCAGTTCTTC
TRBD2	once	TRBV5-1	TRBJ2-1	CASTSLGTSGGYNEQFF	TGCGCCAGCACATCTCTCGGGACTAGCGGGGGTTACAATGAGCAGTTCTTC
.	.	TRBV7-2	TRBJ2-3	CASSLDRGGAQYF	TGTGCCAGCAGCTTAGATAGGGGCGGGGCGCAGTATTTT
.	.	TRBV9	TRBJ2-2	CASSVAAGERGELFF	TGTGCCAGCAGCGTAGCGGCAGGGGAACGCGGGGAGCTGTTTTTT
.	.	TRBV5-8	TRBJ2-7	CASTYRGKSYEQYF	TGTGCCAGCACCTATCGAGGGAAAAGCTACGAGCAGTACTTC
.	.	TRBV13	TRBJ2-6	CASSLGLSRAGANVLTF	TGTGCCAGCAGCTTAGGCCTAAGCAGGGCTGGGGCCAACGTCCTGACTTTC
TRBD2	.	TRBV6-6	TRBJ2-3	CASSYLAGSDTQYF	TGTGCCAGCAGTTATCTAGCGGGGTCAGATACGCAGTATTTT
.	.	TRBV7-9	TRBJ1-2	CASSFGVTNYGYTF	TGTGCCAGCAGCTTTGGGGTCACTAACTATGGCTACACCTTC
.	.	TRBV30	TRBJ2-1	CAWSRWGANNEQFF	TGTGCCTGGAGTCGGTGGGGGGCCAACAATGAGCAGTTCTTC
TRBD2	few	TRBV13	TRBJ2-3	CASSSYTRLAGGHSTDTQYF	TGTGCCAGCAGCTCTTACACAAGACTAGCGGGGGGACATAGCACAGATACGCAGTATTTT
.	.	TRBV7-9	TRBJ1-2	CASSSRDSRGYGYTF	TGTGCCAGCAGCTCTAGGGACTCCCGGGGGTATGGCTACACCTTC
TRBD1	.	TRBV6-5	TRBJ1-1	CASRTQGAFAEAFF	TGTGCCAGCAGAACACAGGGGGCTTTCGCTGAAGCTTTCTTT
.	.	TRBV18	TRBJ1-1	CASSPRANTEAFF	TGTGCCAGCTCACCACGGGCAAACACTGAAGCTTTCTTT
.	.	TRBV7-3	TRBJ1-2	CASSLRAGPEALIGYTF	TGTGCCAGCAGCTTAAGGGCAGGACCAGAAGCCCTAATTGGCTACACCTTC
.	.	TRBV5-4	TRBJ2-1	CASSLARASAGYNEQFF	TGTGCCAGCAGCTTGGCCAGGGCTAGTGCTGGCTACAATGAGCAGTTCTTC
.	.	TRBV9	TRBJ2-7	CASSVDEGTAGTYEQYF	TGTGCCAGCAGCGTAGACGAGGGGACCGCCGGGACCTACGAGCAGTACTTC
TRBD2	.	TRBV3-1/TRBV3-2	TRBJ2-7	CASRAKGGAYEQYF	TGTGCCAGCAGGGCAAAGGGAGGGGCCTACGAGCAGTACTTC
TRBD1	.	TRBV6-6	TRBJ2-1	CASRWDRYNEQFF	TGTGCCAGCAGATGGGACAGGTACAATGAGCAGTTCTTC
TRBD1	.	TRBV6-5	TRBJ2-3	CASSWDRGTDTQYF	TGTGCCAGCAGTTGGGACAGGGGCACAGATACGCAGTATTTT
.	.	TRBV7-9	TRBJ2-2	CASSPVPGTGELFF	TGTGCCAGCAGCCCAGTCCCCGGGACCGGGGAGCTGTTTTTT
.	.	TRBV21-1	TRBJ2-5	CASSPDREVRETQYF	TGTGCCAGCAGCCCGGACAGGGAGGTTCGAGAGACCCAGTACTTC
.	.	TRBV27	TRBJ1-1	CASSLHDSVNTEAFF	TGTGCCAGCAGCCTACATGACTCTGTGAACACTGAAGCTTTCTTT
TRBD1	once	TRBV5-1	TRBJ2-2	CASSLNSLGGADTGELFF	TGCGCCAGCAGCTTGAACTCGTTAGGGGGCGCCGACACCGGGGAGCTGTTTTTT